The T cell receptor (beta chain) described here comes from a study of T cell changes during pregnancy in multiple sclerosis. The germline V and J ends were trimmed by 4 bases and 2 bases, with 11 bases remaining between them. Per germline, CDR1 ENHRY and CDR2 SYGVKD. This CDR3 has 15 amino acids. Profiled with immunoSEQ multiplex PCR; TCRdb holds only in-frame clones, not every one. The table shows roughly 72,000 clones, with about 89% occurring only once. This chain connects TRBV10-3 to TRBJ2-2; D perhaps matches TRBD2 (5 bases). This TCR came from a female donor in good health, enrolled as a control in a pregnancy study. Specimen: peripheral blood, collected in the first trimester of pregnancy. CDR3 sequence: CAISAPGINTGELFF. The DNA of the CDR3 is TGTGCCATCAGTGCCCCGGGAATCAACACCGGGGAGCTGTTTTTT.